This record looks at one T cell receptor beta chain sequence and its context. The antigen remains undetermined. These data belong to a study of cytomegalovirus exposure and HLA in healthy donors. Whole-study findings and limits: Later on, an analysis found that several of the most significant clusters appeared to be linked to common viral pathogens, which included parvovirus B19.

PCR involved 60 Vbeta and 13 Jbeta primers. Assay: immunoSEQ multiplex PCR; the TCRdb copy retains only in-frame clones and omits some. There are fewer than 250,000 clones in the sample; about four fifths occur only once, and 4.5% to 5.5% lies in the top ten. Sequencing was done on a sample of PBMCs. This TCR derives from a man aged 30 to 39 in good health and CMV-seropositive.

CDR3 nucleotide sequence: TGTGCCACCAGCAGGGATAGCCCGGGTAAAGGGTTCTTC. This gives the protein CATSRDSPGKGFF. The chain links TRBV15 to TRBJ2-1; D unclear. V lost 3 bases and J 15 bases, leaving 18 bases between the germline ends. This CDR3 comprises 13 residues. Looked up from germline, CDR1 is LNHNV and CDR2 is YYDKDF (reference sequence). The entire variable domain, with the rest obtained from reference TRBV15 and TRBJ2-1, is as follows: DAMVIQNPRYQVTQFGKPVTLSCSQTLNHNVMYWYQQKSSQAPKLLFHYYDKDFNNEADTPDNFQSRRPNTSFCFLDIRSPGLGDTAMYLCATSRDSPGKGFFGPGTRLTVL.